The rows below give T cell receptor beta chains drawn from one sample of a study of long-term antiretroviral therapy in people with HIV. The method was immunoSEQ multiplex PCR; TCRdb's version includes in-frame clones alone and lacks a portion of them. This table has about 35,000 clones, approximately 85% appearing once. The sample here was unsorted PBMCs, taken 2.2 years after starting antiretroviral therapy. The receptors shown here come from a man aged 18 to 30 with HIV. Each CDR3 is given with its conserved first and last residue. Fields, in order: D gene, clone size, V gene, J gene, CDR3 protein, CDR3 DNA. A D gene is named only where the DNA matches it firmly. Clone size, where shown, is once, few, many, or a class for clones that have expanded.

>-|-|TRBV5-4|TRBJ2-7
CASSSKQTYEQYF
TGTGCCAGCAGCTCAAAGCAGACCTACGAGCAGTACTTC
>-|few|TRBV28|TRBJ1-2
CASSLRLNYGYTF
TGTGCCAGCAGTTTACGGCTGAACTATGGCTACACCTTC
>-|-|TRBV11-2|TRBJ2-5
CASSLSSSLPQETQYF
TGTGCCAGCAGCTTATCGTCTAGTTTGCCCCAAGAGACCCAGTACTTC
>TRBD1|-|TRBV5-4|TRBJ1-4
CASSLRQGANEKLFF
TGTGCCAGCAGCTTGAGACAGGGGGCTAATGAAAAACTGTTTTTT
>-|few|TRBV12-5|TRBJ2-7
CASGPAISYEQYF
TGTGCTAGTGGTCCCGCTATCTCCTACGAGCAGTACTTC
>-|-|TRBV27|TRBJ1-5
CASSFLGDSNQPQHF
TGTGCCAGCAGCTTCTTAGGGGATAGCAATCAGCCCCAGCATTTT
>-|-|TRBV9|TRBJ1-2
CASSAQRQTVDGYTF
TGTGCCAGCAGCGCCCAACGGCAGACGGTTGATGGCTACACCTTC
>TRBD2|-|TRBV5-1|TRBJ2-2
CASSPASGIAGELFF
TGCGCCAGCAGCCCAGCTAGCGGGATCGCCGGGGAGCTGTTTTTT
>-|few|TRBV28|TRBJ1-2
CATQRSYGYTF
TGTGCCACCCAGCGTTCCTATGGCTACACCTTC
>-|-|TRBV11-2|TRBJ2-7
CASSPDSYEQYF
TGTGCCAGCAGCCCCGACAGTTACGAGCAGTACTTC
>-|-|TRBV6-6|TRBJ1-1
CASKGAGTEAFF
TGTGCCAGTAAAGGGGCCGGCACTGAAGCTTTCTTT
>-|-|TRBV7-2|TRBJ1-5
CASSFWGGSQPQHF
TGTGCCAGCAGCTTCTGGGGAGGGAGTCAGCCCCAGCATTTT
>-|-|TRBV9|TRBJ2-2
CASSLRGGNTGELFF
TGTGCCAGCTCTCTCAGAGGGGGAAACACCGGGGAGCTGTTTTTT
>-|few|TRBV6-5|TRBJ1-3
CASSYSGSAGNTIYF
TGTGCCAGCAGTTACTCGGGCAGCGCTGGAAACACCATATATTTT
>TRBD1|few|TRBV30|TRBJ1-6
CAWMGGQGNSPLHF
TGTGCCTGGATGGGGGGACAGGGCAATTCACCCCTCCACTTT
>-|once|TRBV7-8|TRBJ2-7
CASSVNWARGYEQYF
TGTGCCAGCAGCGTAAATTGGGCCAGGGGCTACGAGCAGTACTTC
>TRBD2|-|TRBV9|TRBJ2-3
CASSVTLAGASTDTQYF
TGTGCCAGCAGCGTGACCTTAGCGGGTGCTAGCACAGATACGCAGTATTTT
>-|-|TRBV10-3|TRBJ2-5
CAISGGASRGQETQYF
TGTGCCATCAGTGGGGGGGCATCCCGAGGCCAAGAGACCCAGTACTTC
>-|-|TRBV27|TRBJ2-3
CASSLYGEASTDTQYF
TGTGCCAGCAGTTTATACGGGGAGGCAAGCACAGATACGCAGTATTTT
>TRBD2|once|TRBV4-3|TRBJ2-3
CASSPFPSGRMSDTQYF
TGCGCCAGCAGCCCCTTCCCTAGCGGGAGGATGTCAGATACGCAGTATTTT
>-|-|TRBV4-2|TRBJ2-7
CASSQSPDPSYEQYF
TGTGCCAGCAGCCAATCCCCGGACCCTTCCTACGAGCAGTACTTC
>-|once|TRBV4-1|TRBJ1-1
CASSQGMNTEAFF
TGCGCCAGCAGCCAAGGTATGAACACTGAAGCTTTCTTT
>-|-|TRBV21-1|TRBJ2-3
CASSIPDTQYF
TGTGCCAGCAGCATTCCAGATACGCAGTATTTT
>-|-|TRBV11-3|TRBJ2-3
CASSLKYTDTQYF
TGTGCCAGCAGCTTAAAATACACAGATACGCAGTATTTT
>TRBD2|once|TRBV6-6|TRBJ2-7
CASSYDGGGLAEQYF
TGTGCCAGCAGTTACGACGGGGGGGGGCTGGCCGAGCAGTACTTC
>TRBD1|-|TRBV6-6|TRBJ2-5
CASTKPRDRGPETQYF
TGTGCCAGCACCAAACCAAGGGACAGGGGGCCTGAGACCCAGTACTTC